This T cell receptor (beta chain) was found in a study of graft-versus-host responses after intestinal transplantation. Processing released intraepithelial and lamina propria lymphocytes from the graft tissue. Sequencing was performed with immunoSEQ multiplex PCR; in TCRdb, only in-frame clones are kept and a portion is missing. The sample records tens of thousands of clones, around 90% being singletons. The CDR3 is 15 residues long. The ends lost 3 bases at V and 3 bases at J; junction bases unmatched: 5. Germline assignment: CDR1 MGHRA and CDR2 YSYEKL. The source material was ileum tissue, sampled about 350 days after transplant. The clonotype comes from a human patient who received an intestinal transplant, so some T cells may come from the graft donor. This chain connects TRBV4-1 to TRBJ2-5; 9 nucleotides agree with TRBD2. For the CDR3, the DNA is TGCGCCAGCAGCCATCCCTCTAGCGGGGAAGAGACCCAGTACTTC. Its translation: CASSHPSSGEETQYF.